The source of this TCR beta chain is a study of beta chain features in type 1 diabetes. TCRB transcripts that were expressed got sequenced, as all of the isolated RNA had been reverse transcribed. Produced via immunoSEQ multiplex PCR; TCRdb's table is partial and in-frame only. The data show about 130,000 clones, around 10% seen once. This clone has more than one count but fewer than ten. Its target is unknown. This specimen includes other DNA sequences encoding the same CDR3. Whole-study findings and limits: When Type 1 diabetes patients were examined, their TCRB CDR3s proved moderately but significantly shorter in all four CD4+ subsets.

This CDR3 has 14 amino acids. Per the germline V gene, CDR1 is SGDLS and CDR2 is YYNGEE. V lost 4 bases to trimming and J lost 7 bases; unmatched junction nucleotides: 6. The sequenced material came from central memory CD4+ T cells from blood. The source of this sequence is a man aged 30 to 45 with type 1 diabetes. The genes are TRBV9 and TRBJ1-4; 8 bases agree with TRBD1. The CDR3 region has the DNA TGTGCCAGCAGCCCCCAGGGGGCGCGTGAAAAACTGTTTTTT. Translation gives CASSPQGAREKLFF.